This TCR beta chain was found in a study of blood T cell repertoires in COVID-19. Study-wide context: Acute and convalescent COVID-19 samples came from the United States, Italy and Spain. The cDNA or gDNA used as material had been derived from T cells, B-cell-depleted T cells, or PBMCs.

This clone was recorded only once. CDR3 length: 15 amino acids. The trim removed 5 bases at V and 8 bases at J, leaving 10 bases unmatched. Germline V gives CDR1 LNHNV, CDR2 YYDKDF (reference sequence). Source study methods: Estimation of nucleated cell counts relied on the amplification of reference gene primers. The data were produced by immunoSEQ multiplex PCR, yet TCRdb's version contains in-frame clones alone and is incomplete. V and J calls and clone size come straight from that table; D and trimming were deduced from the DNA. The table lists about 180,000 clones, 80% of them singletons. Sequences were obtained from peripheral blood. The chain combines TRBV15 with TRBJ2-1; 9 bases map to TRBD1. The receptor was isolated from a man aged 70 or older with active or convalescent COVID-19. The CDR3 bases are TGTGCCACCAGCTACCGGGACAGGGTTTTGGATGAGCAGTTCTTC. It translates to CATSYRDRVLDEQFF.